The entry that follows covers one T cell receptor beta chain sequence. The table came from immunoSEQ multiplex PCR; TCRdb's copy has only in-frame clones and leaves some out. The table lists fewer than 80,000 clones, roughly 84% of them singletons. This sample was included in a study of OX40 agonist ivuxolimab in advanced cancers. Germline V gene data show CDR1 as SGHTS and CDR2 as YDEGEE. V dropped 5 bases and J dropped 2 bases, with 8 bases sitting between them. This CDR3 spans 13 amino acids. The sequenced sample was CD4+ or CD8+ T cells sorted from blood, obtained in a trial of the OX40 agonist ivuxolimab. V is TRBV5-8 and J is TRBJ1-5, with a tentative D call TRBD1 (6 bases). The sequence was collected from an adult with an advanced solid tumor such as melanoma, head and neck, liver or kidney cancer. CDR3 sequence reads: CASRQGGNQPQHF. The DNA for the CDR3 is TGTGCCAGCAGACAGGGAGGCAATCAGCCCCAGCATTTT.